This T cell receptor beta chain came from a study of cytomegalovirus exposure and HLA in healthy donors. The primer mix had 60 Vbeta and 13 Jbeta primers. Libraries were prepared by immunoSEQ multiplex PCR; TCRdb keeps only in-frame clonotypes and omits some of them. The sample records roughly 150,000 clones, about four fifths being singletons. Germline V CDR1 and CDR2: WNHNN, SYGVQD (reference sequence). The CDR3 sequence is 15 residues long. V shed 2 bases and J 6 bases; nucleotides not matched to a gene: 7. The rearrangement uses TRBV10-1 and TRBJ1-5, with 7 positions matching TRBD1. The sample taken for sequencing was PBMCs. The sequence came from a man aged 30-40 years in good health and CMV-seropositive. CDR3: CASSESTGECQPQHF. The DNA of the CDR3 is TGCGCCAGCAGTGAGAGTACAGGGGAGTGTCAGCCCCAGCATTTT.